These 24 T cell receptor beta chains originate from one sample sequenced in a study of radiotherapy plus CTLA-4 blockade in lung cancer. TCRdb's table, derived via immunoSEQ multiplex PCR, lists solely in-frame clones and lacks some. The table has about 68,000 clones, 79% seen once. Source: peripheral blood, taken from a patient treated with radiotherapy plus ipilimumab. Receptor source: a human donor with non-small cell lung cancer who had a complete response to radiotherapy plus ipilimumab.

The gene calls are TRBV30 and TRBJ2-5; 7 nucleotides line up with TRBD1. This CDR3 is built from 11 residues. The germline V gene encodes CDR1 GTSNPN and CDR2 SVGIG (reference sequence). Germline trimming cut 4 bases from V and 4 bases from J; bases unmatched to any gene: 0. Written as DNA, the CDR3 is TGTGCCTGGACAGGGGGAGAGACCCAGTACTTC. This sequence encodes CAWTGGETQYF.

This rearrangement joins TRBV28 to TRBJ1-6, with unresolved D. V was cut by 3 bases and J by 6 bases, with 24 bases left in between. CDR1 MDHEN and CDR2 SYDVKM come from the germline V gene. The CDR3 spans 19 residues. Here the CDR3 DNA reads TGTGCCAGCAGTTTTTCGGGTGGTTATTTTGGGCAGGCTAATTCACCCCTCCACTTT. Translating gives CASSFSGGYFGQANSPLHF. Full variable domain (missing parts from reference TRBV28 and TRBJ1-6): DVKVTQSSRYLVKRTGEKVFLECVQDMDHENMFWYRQDPGLGLRLIYFSYDVKMKEKGDIPEGYSVSREKKERFSLILESASTNQTSMYLCASSFSGGYFGQANSPLHFGNGTRLTVT.

This chain links TRBV7-2 with TRBJ2-4, with D perhaps being TRBD1 or TRBD2 (5 bases each). V was trimmed by 5 bases and J by 0 bases, leaving 14 bases between them. Germline CDR1 is SGHTA and CDR2 is FQGNSA. This CDR3 region has 16 residues. This chain's CDR3 is CASSLAGDLAKNIQYF. CDR3 DNA: TGTGCCAGCAGCCTTGCCGGGGACCTAGCCAAAAACATTCAGTACTTC.

Worth noting for this clone: One end of the junction fails to match germline, which may point to a read error. This rearrangement joins TRBV7-7 to TRBJ2-1; D is possibly TRBD1 or TRBD2 (6 bases each). The V gene's germline CDR1 is SSHAT and CDR2 FNYEAQ (reference sequence). There are 14 residues in the CDR3. The CDR3 bases are TGTGCTAGCAGCCCATCTCCGGGGGCTAATGAGCAGTTCTTC. This codes for CASSPSPGANEQFF.

Details on this clone: At one end the junction does not follow the germline gene, possibly because of a read error. The chain joins TRBV27 to TRBJ2-4; D ambiguous. This CDR3 has 18 amino acids. Germline values: CDR1 MNHEY, CDR2 SMNVEV (reference sequence). The CDR3 sequence: CTSRLTSQRLLAKNIQYF. CDR3 in DNA: TGTACCAGCAGATTGACAAGCCAAAGGCTACTAGCCAAAAACATTCAGTACTTC.

V is TRBV10-3 and J is TRBJ2-7, with 16 bases identical to TRBD2. The CDR3 sequence is 15 residues long. The germline CDR1 and CDR2 sequences are ENHRY and SYGVKD. The V gene end was trimmed by 8 bases and the J gene end by 4 bases; junction bases not matched to a gene: 5. CDR3 DNA: TGTGCCATCTCGGGACTAGCGGGGGGGCCGTACGAGCAGTACTTC. This gives the protein CAISGLAGGPYEQYF.

This rearrangement joins TRBV2 to TRBJ2-3; D is perhaps TRBD1 or TRBD2 (6 bases each). This CDR3 has 14 amino acids. Trimming took off 8 bases at V and 2 bases at J, with 14 bases between the two ends. The germline V gene encodes CDR1 SNHLY and CDR2 FYNNEI. Here the CDR3 reads CASQGRTNTDTQYF. DNA for the CDR3: TGTGCCAGCCAGGGGCGGACTAACACAGATACGCAGTATTTT.

This clone was detected only a few times. The V and J genes are TRBV2 and TRBJ1-3, with D uncertain. CDR3 length equals 18 residues. The V gene lost 5 bases and the J gene lost 0 bases, with 20 bases spanning the gap. Germline V gene data show CDR1 as SNHLY and CDR2 as FYNNEI. CDR3 DNA: TGTGCCAGCAGTCTTCGACGACCGACGGCCTACTCTGGAAACACCATATATTTT. It encodes CASSLRRPTAYSGNTIYF.

The V and J genes are TRBV27 and TRBJ2-1; 7 bases line up with TRBD1. Germline CDR1 MNHEY, CDR2 SMNVEV (reference sequence). Unmatched junction bases numbered 9, after V lost 6 bases and J lost 4 bases. The CDR3 extends over 15 amino acids. CDR3 amino acids: CASRHRGPPYNEQFF. CDR3 nucleotide sequence: TGTGCCAGCAGACACAGGGGTCCTCCATACAATGAGCAGTTCTTC.

In this sample, this clone turned up once. The CDR3 spells CASSSTVSGSSYEQYV. The CDR3 nucleotides are TGTGCCAGCTCATCCACCGTTAGCGGGAGCTCCTACGAGCAGTACGTC. The V gene is TRBV18, the J gene TRBJ2-7, with 9 bases lining up with TRBD2. CDR3 length equals 16 residues. Germline assignment: CDR1 KGHSH and CDR2 LQKENI. V was pared by 5 bases and J by 0 bases, with 8 bases of the junction left unmatched.

The V and J genes are TRBV9 and TRBJ2-6; D is ambiguous. The CDR3 has 18 residues. Per germline, CDR1 SGDLS and CDR2 YYNGEE. Trimming cost V 0 bases and J 0 bases, with 13 bases left between them. CDR3 sequence (DNA): TGTGCCAGCAGCGTAGGGGTGGGAAGGATCTCTGGGGCCAACGTCCTGACTTTC. As protein: CASSVGVGRISGANVLTF. The full variable domain, with the rest looked up from reference TRBV9 and TRBJ2-6, is DSGVTQTPKHLITATGQRVTLRCSPRSGDLSVYWYQQSLDQGLQFLIQYYNGEERAKGNILERFSAQQFPDLHSELNLSSLELGDSALYFCASSVGVGRISGANVLTFGAGSRLTVL.

V and J are TRBV30 and TRBJ2-3; D is perhaps TRBD2 (6 bases). The CDR3 contains 15 residues. In germline, CDR1 is GTSNPN, CDR2 SVGIG (reference sequence). The V end was cut by 0 bases, the J end by 3 bases, with 13 bases between. The DNA of the CDR3 is TGTGCCTGGAGTGTGGCGGCGGGAAGTACAGATACGCAGTATTTT. Translation gives CAWSVAAGSTDTQYF.

The chain has TRBV7-2 and TRBJ2-1; maybe TRBD2 (5 bases). CDR3 length equals 13 residues. V dropped 3 bases and J dropped 4 bases, with 7 bases sitting between them. The V gene's germline CDR1 is SGHTA and CDR2 FQGNSA. DNA for the CDR3: TGTGCCAGCAGCTTTGGACTGTACAATGAGCAGTTCTTC. It is translated as CASSFGLYNEQFF.

This chain uses TRBV30 with TRBJ2-3; maybe TRBD1 (6 bases). Germline V lookup: CDR1 GTSNPN, CDR2 SVGIG (reference sequence). The CDR3 consists of 18 residues. Trimming removed 1 base at V and 1 base at J, with 21 bases between. The CDR3 loop is CAWSELSDSPYGTDTQYF. DNA for the CDR3: TGTGCCTGGAGTGAACTATCGGACAGCCCCTATGGCACAGATACGCAGTATTTT.

This clone was detected only a few times. J is TRBJ2-6 and V is TRBV18, with a tentative D call TRBD1 (6 bases). Germline-derived CDR1 and CDR2 are KGHSH and LQKENI. The length of the CDR3 is 14 residues. V was cut by 4 bases and J by 11 bases, with 15 bases left in between. The CDR3 loop is CASSHLDSPDVLTF. The CDR3 DNA follows: TGTGCCAGCTCACACTTGGACAGTCCTGACGTCCTGACTTTC.

The CDR3 reads CAWTLGAYEQYF. The DNA of the CDR3 is TGTGCCTGGACTCTGGGGGCCTACGAGCAGTACTTC. The chain employs TRBV30 and TRBJ2-7; the D gene could be TRBD1 or TRBD2 (5 bases each). CDR1 is GTSNPN, CDR2 SVGIG, per germline (reference sequence). This CDR3 spans 12 amino acids. V shed 4 bases and J shed 2 bases, with 9 bases lying between them.

The J gene is TRBJ2-2, the V gene TRBV4-3; 9 bases are a match to TRBD2. The CDR3 sequence is 19 residues long. CDR1 is LGHNA and CDR2 is YSLEER in the germline V gene. V lost 0 bases to trimming and J lost 2 bases; unmatched junction nucleotides: 10. The CDR3 sequence is CASSQEVSGGTTNTGELFF. CDR3 nucleotides: TGCGCCAGCAGCCAAGAGGTTAGCGGGGGAACAACAAACACCGGGGAGCTGTTTTTT.

The rearrangement links TRBV5-7 to TRBJ1-2; 12 bases line up with TRBD1. TRBV5-7 is given ORF status, its function remaining uncertain. This CDR3 has 17 amino acids. V lost 4 bases and J lost 5; bases outside the gene matches: 12. CDR3 region: CASSATPGQGALYGYTF. The DNA of the CDR3 is TGTGCCAGCAGCGCCACCCCGGGACAGGGGGCGTTGTATGGCTACACCTTC.

The rearrangement joins TRBV9 to TRBJ2-6; D is ambiguous. This CDR3 is 18 amino acids long. The germline V gene has CDR1 SGDLS and CDR2 YYNGEE. The V and J ends lost 3 bases and 2 bases respectively, with 18 bases between them. CDR3 coding DNA: TGTGCCAGCAGCGCCCGACATAGAACGAACCCTGGGGCCAACGTCCTGACTTTC. It is translated as CASSARHRTNPGANVLTF.

This clone occurred once. This chain connects TRBV6-5 to TRBJ2-7; either TRBD1 or TRBD2 may supply D (5 bases each). Trimming removed 6 bases at V and 3 bases at J, with 18 bases between. This CDR3 has 15 amino acids. Germline V gene sequence: CDR1 MNHEY, CDR2 SVGAGI. The CDR3 coding sequence is TGTGCCAGCAGAAGAGAGGGTAGGGGAAACTACGAGCAGTACTTC. It yields the protein CASRREGRGNYEQYF.

The chain's CDR3 is CASSLDKFSGETQYF. CDR3 DNA sequence: TGTGCCAGCAGCTTAGACAAATTCTCGGGGGAGACCCAGTACTTC. V gene TRBV7-8 combines with J gene TRBJ2-5; D is perhaps TRBD2 (5 bases). Trimming shortened V by 1 base and J by 5 bases, and 14 bases separated the two germline ends. The CDR3 is 15 amino acids. Germline V CDR1 and CDR2: SGHVS, FQNEAQ.

The chain combines TRBV2 with TRBJ2-4; D is ambiguous. CDR1 is SNHLY and CDR2 is FYNNEI in the germline V gene. The V end lost 0 bases, the J end lost 1 base, and 19 bases lay between the germline ends. CDR3 size: 19 residues. The CDR3 reads CASSEAPKGLLVAKNIQYF. In DNA form, the CDR3 reads TGTGCCAGCAGTGAAGCGCCGAAGGGTTTATTGGTGGCCAAAAACATTCAGTACTTC.

V usage is TRBV18 and J usage is TRBJ1-2, with TRBD1 as a possible D gene (5 bases). Germline V lookup: CDR1 KGHSH, CDR2 LQKENI. Between the trimmed V and J ends, which lost 0 bases and 0 bases, there was a span of 11 bases. The CDR3 is 16 residues long. The CDR3 region is CASSPPLGPSNYGYTF. The CDR3 DNA reads TGTGCCAGCTCACCACCTTTGGGACCTTCTAACTATGGCTACACCTTC.

This clone has ten or more counts. The rearrangement uses TRBV6-5 and TRBJ2-7, with TRBD1 matching 10 bases. This CDR3 spans 14 amino acids. Trimming took 5 bases from V and 6 from J; bases not matched to a gene: 7. CDR1 and CDR2 (germline): MNHEY, SVGAGI. The CDR3 nucleotides read TGTGCCAGCAGTACCGACAGGGGGCGCGGCGAGCAGTACTTC. As protein: CASSTDRGRGEQYF.